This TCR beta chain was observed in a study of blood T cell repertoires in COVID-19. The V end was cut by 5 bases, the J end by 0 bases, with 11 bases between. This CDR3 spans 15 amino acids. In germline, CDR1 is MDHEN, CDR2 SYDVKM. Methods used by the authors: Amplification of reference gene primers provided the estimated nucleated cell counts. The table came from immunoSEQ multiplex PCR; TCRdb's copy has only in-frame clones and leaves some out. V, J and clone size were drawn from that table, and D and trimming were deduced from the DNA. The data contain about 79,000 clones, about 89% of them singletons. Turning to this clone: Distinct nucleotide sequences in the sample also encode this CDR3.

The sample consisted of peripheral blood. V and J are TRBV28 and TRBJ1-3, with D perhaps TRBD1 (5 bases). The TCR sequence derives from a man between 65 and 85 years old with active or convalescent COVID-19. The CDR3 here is CASSLRQSSGNTIYF. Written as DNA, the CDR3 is TGTGCCAGCAGTCTCCGACAGAGCTCTGGAAACACCATATATTTT.